The 14 T cell receptor beta chains presented below share a single source sample, sequenced in a study of control samples from healthy donors and cancer patients. TCRdb's table, derived via immunoSEQ multiplex PCR, lists solely in-frame clones and lacks some. The sample has tens of thousands of clones, around 84% seen once. Sequencing used PBMCs. All receptors derive from a man aged 70-80 years with lung cancer.

The chain is built from TRBV2 and TRBJ2-7, with D maybe TRBD2 (5 bases). This CDR3 comprises 12 residues. Deletions cut 2 bases from V and 6 bases from J, with 8 bases between. Germline V lookup: CDR1 SNHLY, CDR2 FYNNEI. CDR3 in amino acids: CASSERGREQYF. Here the CDR3 DNA reads TGTGCCAGCAGTGAAAGAGGGCGCGAGCAGTACTTC.

This chain uses TRBV19 with TRBJ1-5; D possibly corresponds to TRBD1 (5 bases). The germline V and J ends were trimmed by 7 bases and 2 bases, with 15 bases remaining between them. This CDR3 contains 15 residues. The germline CDR1 and CDR2 sequences are LNHDA and SQIVND (reference sequence). CDR3 region: CASTLYTGGNQPQHF. The DNA for the CDR3 is TGTGCCAGTACCCTGTATACGGGGGGCAATCAGCCCCAGCATTTT.

The chain recombines TRBV3-1 (or the pseudogene TRBV3-2) with TRBJ2-2; 10 nucleotides line up with TRBD1. V shed 5 bases and J 4 bases; nucleotides not matched to a gene: 10. The germline V gene encodes CDR1 LGHDT and CDR2 YNNKEL (reference sequence). CDR3 length: 17 residues. The CDR3 loop is CASSIRTGGIGTGELFF. The CDR3 nucleotides read TGTGCCAGCAGCATACGGACAGGGGGAATCGGCACCGGGGAGCTGTTTTTT.

The chain couples TRBV10-2 to TRBJ2-5; TRBD1 matches 10 bases. Germline CDR1 is WSHSY and CDR2 is SAAADI. The CDR3 consists of 15 residues. Trimming removed 5 bases from V and 1 base from J; junction bases left unmatched: 4. CDR3 residues: CASSLGTGAQETQYF. The CDR3 DNA reads as TGCGCCAGCAGTTTGGGGACAGGGGCCCAAGAGACCCAGTACTTC.

The chain is built from TRBV29-1 and TRBJ1-2; 10 nucleotides line up with TRBD1. V lost 6 bases to trimming and J lost 6 bases; unmatched junction nucleotides: 13. Germline-derived CDR1 and CDR2 are SQVTM and ANQGSEA. The CDR3 covers 15 residues. CDR3 region: CSVPFLGTGEDGYTF. The CDR3 bases are TGCAGCGTCCCCTTTCTTGGGACAGGGGAGGATGGCTACACCTTC.

The chain recombines TRBV2 with TRBJ2-3; the D gene is possibly TRBD2 (5 bases). Per the germline V gene, CDR1 is SNHLY and CDR2 is FYNNEI. This CDR3 has 13 amino acids. V lost 2 bases to trimming and J lost 6 bases, with 9 bases between them. The DNA of the CDR3 is TGTGCCAGCAGTGAACGGGGAAAGGATACGCAGTATTTT. As protein: CASSERGKDTQYF.

The V gene is TRBV6-1, the J gene TRBJ1-1, with D unresolved. Germline assignment: CDR1 MNHNS and CDR2 SASEGT. This CDR3 region has 13 residues. Trimming removed 2 bases at V and 7 bases at J, with 11 bases between. The CDR3 DNA is TGTGCCAGCAGTGAATGGGTCGGGATTGAAGCTTTCTTT. This translates into CASSEWVGIEAFF.

This chain joins TRBV11-2 and TRBJ2-7; TRBD2 agrees at 7 bases. Germline V lookup: CDR1 SGHAT, CDR2 FQNNGV. V lost 7 bases and J lost 5; bases outside the gene matches: 8. The CDR3 extends over 13 amino acids. CDR3 DNA: TGTGCCAGCAACCCTGGGGGAGGGAACGAGCAGTACTTC. This sequence encodes CASNPGGGNEQYF.

This chain connects TRBV6-6 to TRBJ2-7; 13 bases map to TRBD2. The trim removed 6 bases at V and 7 bases at J, leaving 15 bases unmatched. The CDR3 has 17 residues. Per the germline V gene, CDR1 is MNHNY and CDR2 is SVGAGI (reference sequence). Here the CDR3 DNA reads TGTGCCAGCAGCCGAGTTCAACGGGGGACTAGCGGGGTTGAGCAGTACTTC. This translates into CASSRVQRGTSGVEQYF.

V and J are TRBV19 and TRBJ2-7; 7 nucleotides align to TRBD2. This CDR3 has 16 residues. J was trimmed by 3 bases and V by 5 bases; bases with no gene match: 13. The V gene's germline CDR1 is LNHDA and CDR2 SQIVND (reference sequence). As DNA, the CDR3 is TGTGCCAGTAGTGTCCAAACTAGGACTAGTAACTACGAGCAGTACTTC. It codes for CASSVQTRTSNYEQYF.

This clone was picked up one time. The V call is TRBV6-1, the J call TRBJ2-3, with 8 bases lining up with TRBD1. V was pared by 3 bases and J by 5 bases, with 7 bases of the junction left unmatched. The CDR3 has 15 amino acids. From germline, CDR1 is MNHNS and CDR2 SASEGT. The CDR3, as DNA: TGTGCCAGCAGTGACCAGGGGGCTGGAAAAGATACGCAGTATTTT. Its translation is CASSDQGAGKDTQYF.

Concerning this clone: Other nucleotide sequences in the sample specify the same CDR3. The chain is built from TRBV28 and TRBJ1-1; no reliable D call. Per the germline V gene, CDR1 is MDHEN and CDR2 is SYDVKM. The ends were cut back, 6 bases at V and 1 base at J, with 6 bases in the middle. The CDR3 runs 12 residues. In nucleotides, the CDR3 is TGTGCCAGCAGCCTACAGAACACTGAAGCTTTCTTT. Translated: CASSLQNTEAFF. The entire variable domain, with the rest obtained from reference TRBV28 and TRBJ1-1, is as follows: DVKVTQSSRYLVKRTGEKVFLECVQDMDHENMFWYRQDPGLGLRLIYFSYDVKMKEKGDIPEGYSVSREKKERFSLILESASTNQTSMYLCASSLQNTEAFFGQGTRLTVV.

Note on this clone: This specimen includes other DNA sequences encoding the same CDR3. The chain is built from TRBV6-5 and TRBJ2-7; D is possibly TRBD2 (5 bases). Germline V lookup: CDR1 MNHEY, CDR2 SVGAGI. V was cut by 0 bases and J by 1 base, with 10 bases left in between. The CDR3 consists of 15 residues. The CDR3 loop reads CASSYSSTGSYEQYF. Written as DNA, the CDR3 is TGTGCCAGCAGTTACTCGAGTACGGGATCCTACGAGCAGTACTTC.

V usage is TRBV6-5 and J usage is TRBJ2-2; D call uncertain. V was pared by 3 bases and J by 0 bases, with 5 bases between. This CDR3 has 14 amino acids. The germline gives CDR1 MNHEY, CDR2 SVGAGI. The CDR3 region has the DNA TGTGCCAGCAGTTATCAGCCGAACACCGGGGAGCTGTTTTTT. This encodes CASSYQPNTGELFF.